Each of the 23 T cell receptor beta chains below was sequenced from the same sample in a study of cytomegalovirus exposure and HLA in healthy donors. With 60 Vbeta and 13 Jbeta primers, the PCR was carried out. Measured with immunoSEQ multiplex PCR; TCRdb has only the in-frame clones, and not every one. The sample has roughly 190,000 clones; 80% to 90% are singletons. Sample: PBMCs. The receptors stem from a man younger than 40 in good health and CMV-seronegative.

This CDR3 is CASSTWTSGGATDTQYF. Written as DNA, the CDR3 is TGTGCCAGCAGTACCTGGACTAGCGGGGGGGCAACAGATACGCAGTATTTT. V usage is TRBV27 and J usage is TRBJ2-3; 15 bases agree with TRBD2. In germline, CDR1 is MNHEY, CDR2 SMNVEV (reference sequence). This CDR3 comprises 17 residues. V trimming: 5 bases; J trimming: 3 bases; junction bases outside the gene matches: 6.

This clone was counted between two and nine times. The same CDR3 arises from other DNA sequences in this sample as well. The V gene is TRBV7-9, the J gene TRBJ1-2; D gene ambiguous. Germline CDR1 SEHNR, CDR2 FQNEAQ (reference sequence). This CDR3 is 13 amino acids long. V lost 1 base, J lost 0 bases, and 3 bases lay in between. The CDR3 here is CASSLDSNYGYTF. CDR3 in DNA: TGTGCCAGCAGCTTAGACTCTAACTATGGCTACACCTTC.

The chain carries TRBV28 and TRBJ1-2; possible D gene TRBD1, 6 bases. This CDR3 has 14 amino acids. The ends were cut back, 5 bases at V and 14 bases at J, with 24 bases in the middle. CDR1 and CDR2 from the germline V gene are MDHEN and SYDVKM. The CDR3 here is CASSPSRMTGAATF. The CDR3 DNA is TGTGCCAGCAGTCCCTCCCGAATGACAGGCGCCGCGACCTTC.

This clone was seen only once. The chain joins TRBV14 to TRBJ2-5; 16 positions match TRBD2. Germline V gives CDR1 SGHDN, CDR2 FVKESK. The ends lost 4 bases at V and 5 bases at J; junction bases unmatched: 10. The CDR3 spans 18 residues. CDR3 amino acids: CASSRGTSGRAMRETQYF. CDR3 DNA sequence: TGTGCCAGCAGCCGCGGGACTAGCGGGAGGGCCATGCGGGAGACCCAGTACTTC. Full variable domain (outside the CDR3, taken from reference TRBV14 and TRBJ2-5): EAGVTQFPSHSVIEKGQTVTLRCDPISGHDNLYWYRRVMGKEIKFLLHFVKESKQDESGMPNNRFLAERTGGTYSTLKVQPAELEDSGVYFCASSRGTSGRAMRETQYFGPGTRLLVL.

The V and J genes are TRBV5-1 and TRBJ2-5, with D possibly matching TRBD2 (6 bases). The CDR3 loop spans 13 amino acids. Germline V gives CDR1 SGHRS, CDR2 YFSETQ. V was trimmed by 7 bases and J by 0 bases, leaving 10 bases between them. Here the CDR3 DNA reads TGCGCCAGCGAGGGAGGAAACCAAGAGACCCAGTACTTC. It codes for CASEGGNQETQYF.

The rearrangement links TRBV19 to TRBJ2-3; 8 nucleotides match TRBD2. CDR3 length: 14 amino acids. Germline V gives CDR1 LNHDA, CDR2 SQIVND (reference sequence). V dropped 7 bases and J dropped 6; count of bases not matched to a gene: 9. In nucleotides, the CDR3 is TGTGCCAGTACCACAGCGGGGGCATTGGATACGCAGTATTTT. This sequence encodes CASTTAGALDTQYF.

J is TRBJ2-7 and V is TRBV21-1; whether TRBD2, the table's D call, matches the DNA was not checked. TRBV21-1 is a recognized pseudogene. There are 16 residues in the CDR3. In nucleotides, the CDR3 is TGTGCCAGCATAAAACGGGGTCTTCCGAGTACGAGCGAGCAGTACTTC. This codes for CASIKRGLPSTSEQYF.

Comments on this clone: This sample includes further DNA sequences coding for the same CDR3. This chain joins TRBV20-1 and TRBJ2-5; D gene unclear. The V end lost 1 base, the J end lost 3 bases, and 3 bases lay between the germline ends. Per the germline V gene, CDR1 is DFQATT and CDR2 is SNEGSKA (reference sequence). The CDR3 spans 11 residues. The CDR3, as DNA: TGCAGTGCTAGAGGAGAAGAGACCCAGTACTTC. Translated, it gives CSARGEETQYF.

The V call is TRBV5-6, the J call TRBJ2-6; 7 bases fit TRBD2. Trimming took 3 bases from V and 0 from J; bases not matched to a gene: 12. The CDR3 loop spans 19 amino acids. CDR1 and CDR2 from the germline V gene are SGHDT and YYEEEE. In nucleotides, the CDR3 is TGTGCCAGCAGCTACGGGGGGAGGGTTTATAGCTCTGGGGCCAACGTCCTGACTTTC. Translating it yields CASSYGGRVYSSGANVLTF.

The chain joins TRBV13 to TRBJ2-3; the match to TRBD2 covers 8 bases. J gave up 0 bases and V 5 bases, and 4 bases lay outside the gene matches. There are 15 residues in the CDR3. CDR1 is PRHDT and CDR2 is FYEKMQ in the germline V gene (reference sequence). CDR3 sequence (DNA): TGTGCCAGCAGCACTAGCGGCCTTAGCACAGATACGCAGTATTTT. Its translation is CASSTSGLSTDTQYF.

This clone was seen once. The V call is TRBV5-6, the J call TRBJ2-2; no reliable D call. V lost 0 bases, J lost 7 bases, and 7 bases lay in between. The length of the CDR3 is 13 residues. CDR1 and CDR2 from the germline V gene are SGHDT and YYEEEE. The CDR3 bases are TGTGCCAGCAGCTTGGCAGGTCTCGGGGAGCTGTTTTTT. Amino acid sequence: CASSLAGLGELFF.

The V gene is TRBV30, the J gene TRBJ2-5; the match to TRBD2 covers 10 bases. V lost 5 bases, J lost 2 bases, and 5 bases stayed unmatched. The V gene's germline CDR1 is GTSNPN and CDR2 SVGIG (reference sequence). The CDR3 runs to 14 residues. CDR3 residues: CAWGSGRFQETQYF. The CDR3 DNA is TGTGCCTGGGGTAGCGGGAGGTTTCAAGAGACCCAGTACTTC.

The CDR3 DNA is TGCGCCAGCTTCCAGGGGGCGCCGGGGAACACCGGGGAGCTGTTTTTT. Amino acid sequence: CASFQGAPGNTGELFF. The J gene is TRBJ2-2, the V gene TRBV5-1, with 8 bases identical to TRBD1. The V gene end was trimmed by 7 bases and the J gene end by 1 base; junction bases not matched to a gene: 9. The germline V gene has CDR1 SGHRS and CDR2 YFSETQ. This CDR3 contains 16 residues.

V gene TRBV6-1 combines with J gene TRBJ2-2, with D uncertain. This CDR3 comprises 14 residues. Per germline, CDR1 MNHNS and CDR2 SASEGT. V was trimmed by 7 bases and J by 6 bases, leaving 15 bases between them. The CDR3 reads CASNNPSSAGELFF. As DNA, the CDR3 is TGTGCCAGCAACAATCCCAGTTCTGCCGGGGAGCTGTTTTTT.

V is TRBV7-2 and J is TRBJ2-1; TRBD2 aligns across 12 bases. V was clipped by 5 bases and J by 4 bases; unmatched bases: 12. The CDR3 is 18 residues long. Germline V lookup: CDR1 SGHTA, CDR2 FQGNSA. CDR3 nucleotides: TGTGCCAGCAGCCACGGACTAGCGGGAAGATCGATTTACAATGAGCAGTTCTTC. This gives the protein CASSHGLAGRSIYNEQFF.

The rearrangement links TRBV6-5 to TRBJ2-7; 7 bases align to TRBD1. V gave up 0 bases and J gave up 3 bases; unmatched junction bases: 5. This CDR3 spans 15 amino acids. CDR1 is MNHEY, CDR2 SVGAGI, per germline. As DNA, the CDR3 is TGTGCCAGCAGTTACTCAACAGGGGCGGACTACGAGCAGTACTTC. This translates into CASSYSTGADYEQYF.

Remarks on this clone: Other DNA sequences within the sample encode an identical CDR3. DNA for the CDR3: TGTGCCAGCTCACCACCGTCTAGCACAGATACGCAGTATTTT. It codes for CASSPPSSTDTQYF. V gene TRBV18 combines with J gene TRBJ2-3; D is undetermined. The CDR3 spans 14 residues. The V end was cut by 0 bases, the J end by 0 bases, with 4 bases between. Germline values: CDR1 KGHSH, CDR2 LQKENI.

In its sample, this clone was seen once. This rearrangement joins TRBV9 to TRBJ2-3, with 7 bases aligning to TRBD2. Germline values: CDR1 SGDLS, CDR2 YYNGEE. V trimming: 0 bases; J trimming: 5 bases; junction bases outside the gene matches: 6. CDR3 length: 15 amino acids. As DNA, the CDR3 is TGTGCCAGCAGCGTAGTGGCGGGAGAGGGAGATACGCAGTATTTT. It codes for CASSVVAGEGDTQYF.

The chain couples TRBV19 to TRBJ1-5; D is unclear. Germline CDR1 is LNHDA and CDR2 is SQIVND (reference sequence). The CDR3 sequence is 16 residues long. Trimming removed 6 bases from V and 1 base from J, with 16 bases in between. The CDR3 DNA sequence: TGTGCCAGTAGGGGAGCTTGGGCGAGCAGCAATCAGCCCCAGCATTTT. Protein product: CASRGAWASSNQPQHF.

CDR3 in DNA: TGTGCCAGCAGCCCACGGACTAGCGGGGGCTCCTCCACCTCATGGACGCAGTATTTT. Its protein is CASSPRTSGGSSTSWTQYF. The genes are TRBV11-2 and TRBJ2-3; 13 bases are shared with TRBD2. Losses at the gene ends were 5 bases for V and 9 bases for J; bases not matched to a gene: 20. Germline loops: CDR1 SGHAT, CDR2 FQNNGV. The CDR3 covers 19 residues.

This rearrangement joins TRBV28 to TRBJ1-2; tentatively, D is TRBD1 (6 bases). Germline assignment: CDR1 MDHEN and CDR2 SYDVKM. The CDR3 loop spans 15 amino acids. V was clipped by 4 bases and J by 3 bases, with 15 bases between them. CDR3 sequence reads: CASSSPRGGDYGYTF. CDR3 DNA sequence: TGTGCCAGCAGTTCCCCCCGGGGGGGCGACTATGGCTACACCTTC.

This clone was detected only once. J is TRBJ2-7 and V is TRBV5-8; no reliable D call. Trimming removed 0 bases at V and 0 bases at J, with 10 bases between. CDR3 length: 15 amino acids. Germline-derived CDR1 and CDR2 are SGHTS and YDEGEE. The CDR3 DNA reads as TGTGCCAGCAGCTTGGGTCAGAACCCCTCCTACGAGCAGTACTTC. Amino acids: CASSLGQNPSYEQYF.

V gene TRBV2 combines with J gene TRBJ2-7; TRBD1 might be the D (6 bases). Per germline, CDR1 SNHLY and CDR2 FYNNEI. The CDR3 totals 15 residues. V lost 6 bases to trimming and J lost 3 bases, with 18 bases between them. CDR3 in DNA: TGTGCCAGCAGGGGACGACAGGCCCGGGGCTACGAGCAGTACTTC. This codes for CASRGRQARGYEQYF.